This T cell receptor (beta chain) was found in a study of molecular identifiers for immune sequencing clone quantification. TCRdb used MiXCR to reprocess the PCR reads, holding one entry per CDR3 protein. This table has under 650,000 distinct CDR3 sequences, just under 20% appearing once. A note on this clonotype: A much larger clone lies a single base off, so this may be a read error.

Sorting recovered naive CD8 T cells on a CD8+CD4-CCR7+CD45RA+ profile. Germline loops: CDR1 SGHNT, CDR2 YENEEA. V lost 4 bases, J lost 5 bases, and 14 bases lay in between. This CDR3 is 14 amino acids long. The TCR comes from a human donor in good health. Some libraries in this study had Jurkat cell RNA spiked in. The sample taken for sequencing was naive CD8+ T cells from blood, with Jurkat cell RNA spiked in. Subset reported: FACS-sorted CD8+CD4-CCR7+CD45RA+ naive T cells. The chain has TRBV11-3 and TRBJ2-5, with D maybe TRBD2 (5 bases). In DNA, the CDR3 is TGTGCCAGCAGCTCCGGACTGGGGATGGAGACCCAGTACTTC. Translating gives CASSSGLGMETQYF.